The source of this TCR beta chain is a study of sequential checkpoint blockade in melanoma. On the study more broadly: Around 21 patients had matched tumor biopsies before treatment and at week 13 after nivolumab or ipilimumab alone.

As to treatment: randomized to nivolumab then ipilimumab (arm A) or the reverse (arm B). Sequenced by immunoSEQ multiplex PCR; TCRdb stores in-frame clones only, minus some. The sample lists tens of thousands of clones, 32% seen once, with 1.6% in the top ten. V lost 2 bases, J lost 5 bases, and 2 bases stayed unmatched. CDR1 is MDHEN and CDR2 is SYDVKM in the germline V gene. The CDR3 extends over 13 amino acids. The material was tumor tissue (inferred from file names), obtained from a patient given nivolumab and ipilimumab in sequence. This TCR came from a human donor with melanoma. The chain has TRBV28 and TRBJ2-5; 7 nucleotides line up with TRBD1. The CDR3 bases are TGTGCCAGCAGTTTACAGGGACAGGAGACCCAGTACTTC. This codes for CASSLQGQETQYF.